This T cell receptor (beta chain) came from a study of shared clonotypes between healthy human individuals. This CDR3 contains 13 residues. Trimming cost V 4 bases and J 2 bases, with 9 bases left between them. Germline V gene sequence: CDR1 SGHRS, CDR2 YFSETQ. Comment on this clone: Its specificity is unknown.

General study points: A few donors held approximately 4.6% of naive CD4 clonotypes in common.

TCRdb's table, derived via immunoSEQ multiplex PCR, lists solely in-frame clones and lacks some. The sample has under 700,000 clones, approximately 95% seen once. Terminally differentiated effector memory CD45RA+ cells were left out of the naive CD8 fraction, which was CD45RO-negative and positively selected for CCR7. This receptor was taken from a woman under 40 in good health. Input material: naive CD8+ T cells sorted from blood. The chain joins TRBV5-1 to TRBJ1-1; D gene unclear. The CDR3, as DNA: TGCGCCAGCAGCACCGGGATTAACACTGAAGCTTTCTTT. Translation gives CASSTGINTEAFF.